The T cell receptor (beta chain) described here comes from a study of cytomegalovirus exposure and HLA in healthy donors. In the study overall: From HLA-typed donors, an early data release held tens of millions of unique TCRs. Within the Caucasian-associated ancestry cluster were 81% of the approximately 400 genotyped donors. Findings of the study overall: A later analysis found common viral pathogens apparently linked to several of the most significant clusters. Among TCR sequences, most were rare, though some public TCRs appeared in many donors.

As for this clone: The antigen is undetermined.

Germline trimming cut 6 bases from V and 4 bases from J; bases unmatched to any gene: 6. CDR3 length equals 15 residues. Germline V gives CDR1 ENHRY, CDR2 SYGVKD. Both 60 Vbeta primers and 13 Jbeta primers went into the PCR. The assay was immunoSEQ multiplex PCR, and TCRdb's table has in-frame clones only and misses some. Counted here are roughly 200,000 clones, roughly 79% occurring once; the ten biggest clones make up about 1.9%. This receptor was obtained from a man between 25 and 39 years old in good health and CMV-seronegative. The specimen sequenced was PBMCs. This chain uses TRBV10-3 with TRBJ2-2; TRBD1 matches 9 bases. CDR3 residues: CAISTDRGVTGELFF. Here the CDR3 DNA reads TGTGCCATCAGCACGGACAGGGGTGTCACCGGGGAGCTGTTTTTT.